Listed below are T cell receptor beta chains from one sample, sequenced in a study of CD8 T cells in ankylosing spondylitis. Using its own MiXCR run on the 5' RACE reads, TCRdb lists one record per CDR3 protein. This table holds a few hundred thousand distinct CDR3 sequences, less than 10% found once. Sequencing was performed on blood, either unsorted or a sorted T cell fraction (not recorded which). These receptor sequences come from a male donor with ankylosing spondylitis. The CDR3 runs from the conserved cysteine through the conserved F or W. A D gene is named only where the DNA matches it firmly. The size field is filled for only some rows; it gives once, few, many or a size class.

>16|TRBJ2-2|TRBV4-3|NA|many
CASSQGVVYPTGELFF
TGCGCCAGCAGCCAAGGTGTGGTCTACCCCACCGGGGAGCTGTTTTTT
>15|TRBJ2-1|TRBV20-1|NA|few
CSARLTGLQYNEQFF
TGCAGTGCTAGGTTGACGGGCCTGCAATACAATGAGCAGTTCTTC
>14|TRBJ1-5|TRBV12-3/TRBV12-4|NA|many
CASTSLQGNQPQHF
TGTGCCAGCACCTCACTCCAGGGCAATCAGCCCCAGCATTTT
>17|TRBJ2-5|TRBV5-1|NA|few
CASSLRRDTLSQETQYF
TGCGCCAGCAGCCTACGTCGGGACACCCTAAGCCAAGAGACCCAGTACTTC
>13|TRBJ2-7|TRBV29-1|NA|many
CSVARSSPYEQYF
TGCAGCGTTGCTAGATCTTCTCCCTACGAGCAGTACTTC
>12|TRBJ1-1|TRBV15|NA|few
CATSSDRSEAFF
TGTGCCACCAGCTCCGACCGGTCTGAAGCTTTCTTT
>16|TRBJ1-5|TRBV9|TRBD1|few
CASSVGPGQGGQPQHF
TGTGCCAGCAGCGTAGGACCGGGACAGGGAGGGCAGCCCCAGCATTTT
>14|TRBJ2-1|TRBV6-2/TRBV6-3|NA|NA
CASSTTTSYNEQFF
TGTGCCAGCAGCACCACAACAAGCTACAATGAGCAGTTCTTC
>14|TRBJ1-2|TRBV27|TRBD1|NA
CASSLNRQGDGYTF
TGTGCCAGCAGTTTAAATCGACAGGGAGATGGCTACACCTTC
>16|TRBJ1-2|TRBV5-1|NA|many
CASSFGAKGTNYGYTF
TGCGCCAGCAGCTTTGGCGCCAAGGGTACTAACTATGGCTACACCTTC
>17|TRBJ1-6|TRBV4-1|NA|NA
CASSQISAAIDNSPLHF
TGCGCCAGCAGCCAAATCTCCGCGGCAATCGATAATTCACCCCTCCACTTT
>17|TRBJ2-3|TRBV9|TRBD2|few
CASSGPRVAGDTDTQYF
TGTGCCAGCAGCGGGCCCCGGGTAGCGGGAGACACAGATACGCAGTATTTT
>13|TRBJ2-3|TRBV12-3/TRBV12-4|TRBD2|many
CASSAGLADTQYF
TGTGCCAGCAGTGCGGGACTAGCGGATACGCAGTATTTT
>13|TRBJ2-7|TRBV29-1|NA|many
CSVREGNSYEQYF
TGCAGCGTTCGGGAAGGGAACTCCTACGAGCAGTACTTC
>14|TRBJ2-1|TRBV20-1|TRBD2|few
CSALLAGGLNEQFF
TGCAGTGCACTGCTAGCGGGAGGGTTGAATGAGCAGTTCTTC
>12|TRBJ2-2|TRBV29-1|NA|few
CSVVAPSGELFF
TGCAGCGTTGTAGCCCCATCGGGGGAGCTGTTTTTT
>16|TRBJ2-1|TRBV10-3|NA|many
CAISENSASSYNEQFF
TGTGCCATCAGTGAGAATAGCGCAAGCTCCTACAATGAGCAGTTCTTC
>12|TRBJ2-1|TRBV20-1|NA|few
CSASLANNEQFF
TGCAGTGCTAGTCTGGCAAACAATGAGCAGTTCTTC
>16|TRBJ2-6|TRBV5-1|NA|NA
CASSLAKAAGANVLTF
TGCGCCAGCAGCTTGGCCAAGGCGGCTGGGGCCAACGTCCTGACTTTC
>14|TRBJ2-3|TRBV10-3|NA|few
CAISEWLDTDTQYF
TGTGCCATCAGTGAGTGGTTAGACACAGATACGCAGTATTTT
>14|TRBJ2-1|TRBV15|TRBD2|few
CATKGLASHNEQFF
TGTGCCACAAAGGGACTAGCGTCACACAATGAGCAGTTCTTC
>13|TRBJ1-1|TRBV5-1|NA|many
CASSLALGAEAFF
TGCGCCAGCAGCTTGGCTCTGGGAGCTGAAGCTTTCTTT
>13|TRBJ1-1|TRBV5-1|NA|many
CASSFGRDTEAFF
TGCGCCAGCAGCTTCGGCCGAGACACTGAAGCTTTCTTT
>14|TRBJ2-6|TRBV29-1|NA|NA
CSVSRGSGANVLTF
TGCAGCGTTAGCCGGGGGTCCGGGGCCAACGTCCTGACTTTC
>13|TRBJ1-1|TRBV29-1|NA|few
CSVEGGTNTEAFF
TGCAGCGTTGAGGGAGGGACGAACACTGAAGCTTTCTTT